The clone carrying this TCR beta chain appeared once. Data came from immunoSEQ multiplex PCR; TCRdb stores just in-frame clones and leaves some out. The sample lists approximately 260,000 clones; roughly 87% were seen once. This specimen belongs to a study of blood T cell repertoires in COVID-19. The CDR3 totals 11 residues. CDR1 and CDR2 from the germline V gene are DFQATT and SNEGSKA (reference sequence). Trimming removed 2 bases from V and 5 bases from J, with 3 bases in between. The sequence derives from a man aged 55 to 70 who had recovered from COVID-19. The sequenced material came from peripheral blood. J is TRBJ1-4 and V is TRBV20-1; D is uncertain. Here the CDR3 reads CSARINEKLFF. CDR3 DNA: TGCAGTGCTAGAATAAATGAAAAACTGTTTTTT.